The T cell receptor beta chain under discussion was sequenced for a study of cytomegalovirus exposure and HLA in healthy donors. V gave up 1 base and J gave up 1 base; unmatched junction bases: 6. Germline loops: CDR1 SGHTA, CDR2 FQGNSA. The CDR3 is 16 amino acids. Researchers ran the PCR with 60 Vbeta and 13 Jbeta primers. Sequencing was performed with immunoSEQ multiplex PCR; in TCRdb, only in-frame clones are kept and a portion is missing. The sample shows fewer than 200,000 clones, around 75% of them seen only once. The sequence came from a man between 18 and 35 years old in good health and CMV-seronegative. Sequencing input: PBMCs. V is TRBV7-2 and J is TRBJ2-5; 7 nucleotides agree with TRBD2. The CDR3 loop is CASSLEVGGPQETQYF. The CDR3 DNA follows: TGTGCCAGCAGCTTAGAGGTGGGAGGGCCCCAAGAGACCCAGTACTTC.